Listed below are T cell receptor beta chains from one sample, sequenced in a study of CXCR3-negative and CXCR3-positive naive CD8 T cells. TCRdb re-called the 5' RACE reads and catalogs CDR3 proteins one per entry, DNA excluded. In all, the sample yields roughly 48,000 distinct CDR3 sequences. The source material was memory CD8+ T cells from blood. These receptors all come from a human donor in good health. Some clones in this sample may be carry-over from other donors' samples. Both conserved end residues are part of each CDR3.

TRBV23-1,TRBJ2-7,CASSPSGQGASYEQYF
TRBV6-4,TRBJ2-1,CASSKGGAFDEQFF
TRBV28,TRBJ2-7,CASSPARVGSYEQYF
TRBV29-1,TRBJ1-3,CSVSFPVGDSGNTIYF
TRBV4-1,TRBJ2-4,CASSQESVRGFRGAKNIQYF
TRBV9,TRBJ1-1,CASRAGTGYEAFF
TRBV12-3/TRBV12-4,TRBJ2-1,CASSPGGGNEQFF
TRBV12-3/TRBV12-4,TRBJ2-2,CASSSGTANTGELFF
TRBV10-3,TRBJ2-1,CAISDGLAGHNEQFF
TRBV7-6,TRBJ2-7,CASSPGTGGTSYEQYF
TRBV7-2,TRBJ1-1,CASSFPGQSNTEAFF
TRBV25-1,TRBJ2-7,CASSPNGRQLFNEQYF